The present TCR beta chain was sequenced within a study of blood T cell repertoires in COVID-19. Trimming removed 8 bases from V and 8 bases from J; junction bases left unmatched: 6. The CDR3 has 12 amino acids. The method was immunoSEQ multiplex PCR; TCRdb's version includes in-frame clones alone and lacks a portion of them. This sample has a few hundred thousand clones, with about 88% found just once. Sequencing was carried out using PBMCs or T cells enriched from blood (not recorded which). The V gene is TRBV12-3 or TRBV12-4, the J gene TRBJ2-1; 7 bases agree with TRBD2. The receptor was isolated from a woman aged 18-29 years who had been exposed to COVID-19. The CDR3 DNA sequence: TGTGCCAGCCGGGGACTAACCCATGAGCAGTTCTTC. It encodes CASRGLTHEQFF.